Detailed here is one T cell receptor beta chain. Within the sample, other DNA sequences also encode this same CDR3. This table comes from immunoSEQ multiplex PCR, and its TCRdb copy is limited to in-frame clones, with some not included. Of around 1.1 million clones listed, roughly 80% are singletons. The CDR3 length is 12 residues. Germline CDR1 is SNHLY and CDR2 is FYNNEI. Trimming left V 0 bases short and J 7 bases short, with 4 bases between. The entry originates in a study of shared clonotypes between healthy human individuals. This sequence originates from a man aged 18 to 30 in good health. Some clones in this sample may be carry-over from other donors' samples. The sequenced sample consisted of memory CD4+ T cells from PBMCs. Subset of the sample: CD45RA-negative fraction. V usage is TRBV2 and J usage is TRBJ1-3, with D unresolved. CDR3 sequence (DNA): TGTGCCAGCAGTGAAGCAGGGAACACCATATATTTT. Translated, it gives CASSEAGNTIYF. The full variable domain, in which reference TRBV2 and TRBJ1-3 provide the parts outside the CDR3, is EPEVTQTPSHQVTQMGQEVILRCVPISNHLYFYWYRQILGQKVEFLVSFYNNEISEKSEIFDDQFSVERPDGSNFTLKIRSTKLEDSAMYFCASSEAGNTIYFGEGSWLTVV.